This T cell receptor beta chain was sequenced during a study of human T cells and chemical hapten exposure. In the study's own analysis: Per-sample TCR counts ranged from roughly 23,224 to 750,000, median approximately 98,000. A single record per CDR3 protein comes from TCRdb applying MiXCR to the RACE reads. TCRdb, rather than the study authors, made the V and J calls. The sample holds 180,000 or so distinct CDR3 sequences, roughly 15% seen once. The CDR3 is made up of 13 amino acids. Germline lookup yields CDR1 GTSNPN and CDR2 SVGIG (reference sequence). Trimming shortened V by 5 bases and J by 1 base, and 10 bases separated the two germline ends. Described time point: patch test 1, 2 weeks after DPC sensitization. Sample treatment: therapeutic diphenylcyclopropenone sensitization with weekly scalp DPC.

The receptor comes from a young woman with alopecia areata. Some clones in this sample may be carry-over from other donors' samples. The V call is TRBV30, the J call TRBJ2-3; no firm D call. Sequenced material: whole blood, taken in connection with sensitization to the hapten diphenylcyclopropenone (DPC). In nucleotides, the CDR3 is TGTGCCTGGTCAGGAGCCGGCACAGATACGCAGTATTTT. This translates into CAWSGAGTDTQYF. Together with reference TRBV30 and TRBJ2-3, the CDR3 gives the full variable domain: SQTIHQWPATLVQPVGSPLSLECTVEGTSNPNLYWYRQAAGRGLQLLFYSVGIGQISSEVPQNLSASRPQDRQFILSSKKLLLSDSGFYLCAWSGAGTDTQYFGPGTRLTVL.